Reported below is one T cell receptor (beta chain). To make CD8 memory, CD45RO+ cells were put together with CCR7-negative CD45RA+ TemRA cells. Assay execution took place at the deep level. In the sorted-subset replicate PCRs, around 0.2 ug DNA, 29,000 or so T cell genomes, was used. This table comes from immunoSEQ multiplex PCR, and its TCRdb copy is limited to in-frame clones, with some not included. The data hold approximately 100,000 clones, with about 72% observed a single time. In germline, CDR1 is SGHRS, CDR2 YFSETQ. V was pared by 0 bases and J by 3 bases, with 16 bases between. This CDR3 has 17 amino acids. The sample belongs to a study of shared clonotypes between healthy human individuals. Study summary: Donor composition was a couple of women and a few men, aged 18 to 49.

This chain connects TRBV5-1 to TRBJ2-1; no firm D call. This sequence was found in a woman aged 30 to 39 in good health. Source material: memory CD8+ T cells sorted from blood. Subset denoted: CD45RO+ cells pooled with CCR7-negative TemRA cells. The CDR3 coding sequence is TGCGCCAGCAGCTTGGCCGTGGCCGCGCCACTCTACAATGAGCAGTTCTTC. Translated: CASSLAVAAPLYNEQFF.